The 22 T cell receptor beta chains below come from one sample, sequenced in a study of T cells in Graves' hyperthyroidism and ophthalmopathy. The TCR beta CDR3 regions underwent amplification using RNA transcripts as the source. HTBI primers were employed in a first-round RT-PCR of the TCR CDR3. TCRdb reprocessed the multiplex PCR reads with MiXCR, giving one entry per CDR3 protein. This sample yields some 600,000 distinct CDR3 sequences, of which more than 11% are seen a single time; 5.8% belongs to the top ten. Sequencing used blood. The receptors here all came from a woman between 25 and 40 years old with Graves' hyperthyroidism that later progressed to Graves' ophthalmopathy.

V usage is TRBV6-2 or TRBV6-3 and J usage is TRBJ2-3, with TRBD2 as a possible D gene (5 bases). This CDR3 is 12 amino acids long. Germline V gene sequence: CDR1 MNHEY, CDR2 SVGEGT. Trimming pared 6 bases from V and 10 bases from J, leaving 14 bases between. The DNA of the CDR3 is TGTGCCAGCAGCCTCCGGGGTGGCGCGCAGTATTTT. This gives the protein CASSLRGGAQYF.

In its sample, this clonotype was seen many times. DNA of the CDR3: TGTGCCAGCAGCCCTTGGGGGACCCCGGAAGAACGAGGGGCGCAGTATTTT. It is translated as CASSPWGTPEERGAQYF. This rearrangement joins TRBV7-9 to TRBJ2-3; perhaps D is TRBD1 or TRBD2 (5 bases each). Germline V gene sequence: CDR1 SEHNR, CDR2 FQNEAQ (reference sequence). The CDR3 is made up of 17 amino acids. V dropped 5 bases and J dropped 10 bases, with 28 bases sitting between them.

This clonotype came up many times. V usage is TRBV19 and J usage is TRBJ2-5, with D maybe TRBD1 (5 bases). From germline, CDR1 is LNHDA and CDR2 SQIVND (reference sequence). The CDR3 length is 15 residues. The V and J ends lost 4 bases and 0 bases respectively, with 12 bases between them. This CDR3 reads CASSTLDRNQETQYF. As DNA, the CDR3 is TGTGCCAGTAGTACCTTAGACAGAAACCAAGAGACCCAGTACTTC.

This chain connects TRBV6-1 to TRBJ2-7, with a tentative D call TRBD2 (5 bases). Germline values: CDR1 MNHNS, CDR2 SASEGT. The CDR3 sequence is 12 residues long. The V and J ends lost 6 bases and 3 bases respectively, with 9 bases between them. The CDR3 spells CASREENYEQYF. For the CDR3, the DNA is TGTGCCAGCAGGGAGGAAAACTACGAGCAGTACTTC.

This clonotype has a count of ten or more. The genes are TRBV27 and TRBJ1-4; D may be TRBD1 (5 bases). V was shortened by 5 bases and J by 6 bases, with 10 bases between the two germline ends. This CDR3 comprises 13 residues. In germline, CDR1 is MNHEY, CDR2 SMNVEV (reference sequence). DNA of the CDR3: TGTGCCAGCAGTCTCTCGGGGGATGAAAAACTGTTTTTT. It yields the protein CASSLSGDEKLFF. Complete variable domain (other parts from reference TRBV27 and TRBJ1-4): EAQVTQNPRYLITVTGKKLTVTCSQNMNHEYMSWYRQDPGLGLRQIYYSMNVEVTDKGDVPEGYKVSRKEKRNFPLILESPSPNQTSLYFCASSLSGDEKLFFGSGTQLSVL.

This clonotype was observed at least ten times. The chain links TRBV2 to TRBJ1-5; D is unclear. Trimming removed 2 bases at V and 5 bases at J, with 13 bases between. Germline assignment: CDR1 SNHLY and CDR2 FYNNEI. CDR3 length: 15 amino acids. The CDR3 region is CASSESSGVHQPQHF. CDR3 coding DNA: TGTGCCAGCAGTGAATCTTCGGGAGTTCATCAGCCCCAGCATTTT.

This clonotype turned up a few times. The chain employs TRBV7-9 and TRBJ1-4; D remains ambiguous. Trimming pared 1 base from V and 4 bases from J, leaving 10 bases between. Germline V CDR1 and CDR2: SEHNR, FQNEAQ (reference sequence). This CDR3 region has 15 residues. CDR3 sequence (DNA): TGTGCCAGCAGCTTAGGGAATTTTCGTAATGAAAAACTGTTTTTT. Amino acids: CASSLGNFRNEKLFF. The variable domain in full, completed from reference TRBV7-9 and TRBJ1-4, reads DTGVSQNPRHKITKRGQNVTFRCDPISEHNRLYWYRQTLGQGPEFLTYFQNEAQLEKSRLLSDRFSAERPKGSFSTLEIQRTEQGDSAMYLCASSLGNFRNEKLFFGSGTQLSVL.

V usage is TRBV11-3 and J usage is TRBJ1-1; D not resolved. Between the trimmed V and J ends, which lost 5 bases and 0 bases, there was a span of 16 bases. Germline lookup yields CDR1 SGHNT and CDR2 YENEEA. The CDR3 length is 16 residues. The CDR3 nucleotides read TGTGCCAGCAGCGACCCTACACAGAGCATGAACACTGAAGCTTTCTTT. Its protein is CASSDPTQSMNTEAFF.

Many counts were recorded for this clonotype. V is TRBV29-1 and J is TRBJ2-1; D may be TRBD1 or TRBD2 (5 bases each). This CDR3 comprises 14 residues. V was trimmed by 6 bases and J by 0 bases, leaving 12 bases between them. Germline values: CDR1 SQVTM, CDR2 ANQGSEA. This CDR3 reads CSVTTGTSYNEQFF. CDR3 coding DNA: TGCAGCGTAACGACCGGGACCTCCTACAATGAGCAGTTCTTC.

There are many counts of this clonotype. The chain uses TRBV2 and TRBJ2-5; 10 nucleotides align to TRBD2. V was clipped by 2 bases and J by 5 bases; unmatched bases: 14. Germline lookup yields CDR1 SNHLY and CDR2 FYNNEI. This CDR3 region has 18 residues. DNA for the CDR3: TGTGCCAGCAGTGAACTCTCTGGACTAGCGGATGGTGGGGAGACCCAGTACTTC. Translation: CASSELSGLADGGETQYF.

On this clonotype itself: This may stem from a read error, because a much larger clone lies one nucleotide away. V gene TRBV29-1 combines with J gene TRBJ2-5, with D perhaps TRBD1 (6 bases). The germline CDR1 and CDR2 sequences are SQVTM and ANQGSEA. This CDR3 is 13 amino acids long. The CDR3 DNA sequence: TGCGGCTCGAGCCCAGGGGATGGGGAGACCCAGTACTTC. Protein sequence: CGSSPGDGETQYF.

This clonotype has a count of ten or more. This chain links TRBV7-2 with TRBJ2-3, with 8 bases lining up with TRBD2. The CDR3 runs 13 residues. V gave up 1 base and J gave up 11 bases; unmatched junction bases: 5. Germline lookup yields CDR1 SGHTA and CDR2 FQGNSA. The CDR3: CASSLELAGGQYF. CDR3 nucleotides: TGTGCCAGCAGCTTAGAGCTAGCGGGTGGGCAGTATTTT.

In this sample, this clonotype turned up many times. This chain uses TRBV6-2 or TRBV6-3 with TRBJ2-1, with D uncertain. CDR1 is MNHEY and CDR2 is SVGEGT in the germline V gene. The ends were cut back, 1 base at V and 0 bases at J, with 10 bases in the middle. The CDR3 runs 16 residues. CDR3 sequence reads: CASSYLRPSSYNEQFF. The CDR3 bases are TGTGCCAGCAGTTACTTGCGTCCGAGCTCCTACAATGAGCAGTTCTTC.

This clonotype appeared a few times. V is TRBV5-6 and J is TRBJ2-7; D might be TRBD1 or TRBD2, each matching 5 bases. The germline V gene has CDR1 SGHDT and CDR2 YYEEEE. V shed 2 bases and J shed 3 bases, with 21 bases lying between them. This CDR3 comprises 17 residues. CDR3 region: CASSFFYRDGLYYEQYF. CDR3 nucleotides: TGTGCCAGCAGCTTCTTCTACCGGGACGGCCTATACTACGAGCAGTACTTC. The full variable domain, with the rest looked up from reference TRBV5-6 and TRBJ2-7, is DAGVTQSPTHLIKTRGQQVTLRCSPKSGHDTVSWYQQALGQGPQFIFQYYEEEERQRGNFPDRFSGHQFPNYSSELNVNALLLGDSALYLCASSFFYRDGLYYEQYFGPGTRLTVT.

This clonotype has only a few counts. The rearrangement links TRBV9 to TRBJ1-2; perhaps TRBD1 as D (6 bases). The CDR3 has 15 residues. Germline V lookup: CDR1 SGDLS, CDR2 YYNGEE. Deletions cut 0 bases from V and 4 bases from J, with 13 bases between. The CDR3 is CASSVEGGTPYGYTF. CDR3 DNA sequence: TGTGCCAGCAGCGTAGAAGGGGGGACGCCCTATGGCTACACCTTC.

This clonotype was counted a few times. The chain uses TRBV5-4 and TRBJ2-7; possibly TRBD2 for D (7 bases). CDR1 and CDR2 (germline): SGHNT, YYREEE (reference sequence). The CDR3 sequence is 12 residues long. V was cut by 0 bases and J by 9 bases, with 10 bases left in between. CDR3: CASSLAGGGQYF. The CDR3 coding sequence is TGTGCCAGCAGCTTGGCGGGGGGCGGGCAGTACTTC.

In its sample, this clonotype was seen many times. The chain combines TRBV11-2 with TRBJ1-2; D possibly corresponds to TRBD1 (6 bases). The CDR3 loop spans 13 amino acids. Germline V lookup: CDR1 SGHAT, CDR2 FQNNGV. With 6 bases removed from V and 4 bases from J, the gap between germline ends came to 12 bases. The CDR3 loop is CASSPQGFYGYTF. In nucleotides, the CDR3 is TGTGCCAGCAGTCCCCAGGGGTTCTATGGCTACACCTTC.

This clonotype was seen many times. The rearrangement uses TRBV7-9 and TRBJ1-2; D is ambiguous. The germline gives CDR1 SEHNR, CDR2 FQNEAQ (reference sequence). V shed 3 bases and J shed 3 bases, with 2 bases lying between them. CDR3 length: 11 residues. CDR3 residues: CASSLYYGYTF. For the CDR3, the DNA is TGTGCCAGCAGCTTGTACTATGGCTACACCTTC.

In this sample, this clonotype turned up many times. The chain has TRBV28 and TRBJ1-6; possibly TRBD1 for D (5 bases). Trimming stripped 6 bases from V and 7 bases from J, with 16 bases between. CDR3 length: 15 amino acids. Germline V gives CDR1 MDHEN, CDR2 SYDVKM. The CDR3 sequence is CASSWGGLLNSPLHF. CDR3 nucleotides: TGTGCCAGCAGCTGGGGCGGACTGCTGAATTCACCCCTCCACTTT.

Many counts were recorded for this clonotype. The chain is built from TRBV5-6 and TRBJ2-7; weak D call: TRBD1 (6 bases). This CDR3 comprises 15 residues. From germline, CDR1 is SGHDT and CDR2 YYEEEE. V was cut by 4 bases and J by 3 bases, with 17 bases left in between. CDR3 bases: TGTGCCAGCAGCCCGTTGACAGGAATTAACTACGAGCAGTACTTC. Amino acids: CASSPLTGINYEQYF.

This clonotype has more than one count but fewer than ten. The CDR3 coding sequence is TGTGCCAGCAGCCAAACCGGGCCCAAGGAGTTCTTC. Translation: CASSQTGPKEFF. This sequence joins TRBV7-2 and TRBJ2-1; D gene uncertain. The CDR3 is 12 residues long. V lost 5 bases, J lost 14 bases, and 16 bases lay in between. CDR1 and CDR2 (germline): SGHTA, FQGNSA.

There are many counts of this clonotype. The chain joins TRBV29-1 to TRBJ2-3; D is uncertain. V shed 5 bases and J shed 0 bases, with 21 bases lying between them. Germline V gene data show CDR1 as SQVTM and CDR2 as ANQGSEA. The CDR3 has 17 residues. The CDR3 here is CSVQEKSFFASTDTQYF. In nucleotides, the CDR3 is TGCAGCGTTCAGGAAAAATCGTTTTTCGCTAGCACAGATACGCAGTATTTT.